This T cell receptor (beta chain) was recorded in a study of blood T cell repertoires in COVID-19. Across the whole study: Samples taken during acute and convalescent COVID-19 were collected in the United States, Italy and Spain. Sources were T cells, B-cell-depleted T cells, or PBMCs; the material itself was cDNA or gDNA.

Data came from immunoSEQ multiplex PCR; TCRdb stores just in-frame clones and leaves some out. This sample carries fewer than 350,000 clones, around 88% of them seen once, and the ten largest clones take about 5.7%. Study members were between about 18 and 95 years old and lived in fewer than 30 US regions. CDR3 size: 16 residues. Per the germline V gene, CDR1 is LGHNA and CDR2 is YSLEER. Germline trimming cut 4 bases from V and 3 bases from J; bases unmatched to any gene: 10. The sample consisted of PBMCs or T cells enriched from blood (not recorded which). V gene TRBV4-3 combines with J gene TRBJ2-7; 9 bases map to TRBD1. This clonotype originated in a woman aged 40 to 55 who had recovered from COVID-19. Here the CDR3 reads CASSPGLGQGVYEQYF. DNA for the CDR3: TGCGCCAGCAGCCCAGGGTTGGGACAGGGAGTCTACGAGCAGTACTTC.